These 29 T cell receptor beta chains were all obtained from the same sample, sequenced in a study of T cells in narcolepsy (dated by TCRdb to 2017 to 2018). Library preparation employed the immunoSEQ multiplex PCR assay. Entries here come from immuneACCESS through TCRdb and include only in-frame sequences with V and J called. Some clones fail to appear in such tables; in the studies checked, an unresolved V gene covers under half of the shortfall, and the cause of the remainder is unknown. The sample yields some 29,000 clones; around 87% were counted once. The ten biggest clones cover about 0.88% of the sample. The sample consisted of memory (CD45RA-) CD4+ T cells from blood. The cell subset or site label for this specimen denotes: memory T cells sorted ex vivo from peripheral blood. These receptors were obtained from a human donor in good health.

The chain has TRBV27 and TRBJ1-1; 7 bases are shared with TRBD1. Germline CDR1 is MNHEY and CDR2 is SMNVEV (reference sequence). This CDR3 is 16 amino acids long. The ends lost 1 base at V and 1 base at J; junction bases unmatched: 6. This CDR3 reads CASSLFQGGANTEAFF. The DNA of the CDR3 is TGTGCCAGCAGTTTATTCCAGGGGGGGGCGAACACTGAAGCTTTCTTT.

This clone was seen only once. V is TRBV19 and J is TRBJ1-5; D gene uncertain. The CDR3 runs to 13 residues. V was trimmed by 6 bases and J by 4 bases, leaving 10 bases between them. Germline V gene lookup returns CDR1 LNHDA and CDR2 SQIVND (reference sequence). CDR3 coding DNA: TGTGCCAGTAGCGCGGACCGAAATCAGCCCCAGCATTTT. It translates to CASSADRNQPQHF.

The chain's CDR3 is CASSLNIQGRGGGGYTF. The CDR3 DNA reads as TGTGCCAGCAGCTTAAACATCCAGGGGCGCGGAGGTGGTGGCTACACCTTC. This chain links TRBV7-2 with TRBJ1-2; D possibly corresponds to TRBD1 (6 bases). Germline V gene sequence: CDR1 SGHTA, CDR2 FQGNSA. The CDR3 extends over 17 amino acids. Trimming took off 2 bases at V and 7 bases at J, with 23 bases between the two ends.

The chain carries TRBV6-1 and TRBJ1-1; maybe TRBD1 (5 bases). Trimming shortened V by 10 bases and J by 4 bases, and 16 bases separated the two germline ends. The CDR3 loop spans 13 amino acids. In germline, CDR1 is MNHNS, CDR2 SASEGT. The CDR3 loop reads CAILDIPGTEAFF. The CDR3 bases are TGTGCCATTTTGGACATCCCGGGCACTGAAGCTTTCTTT.

The CDR3 spells CASSPLDTSYEQYF. CDR3 coding DNA: TGTGCCAGCAGTCCCCTGGACACCTCCTACGAGCAGTACTTC. The chain employs TRBV27 and TRBJ2-7; D perhaps matches TRBD1 (5 bases). Germline V lookup: CDR1 MNHEY, CDR2 SMNVEV (reference sequence). There are 14 residues in the CDR3. V dropped 5 bases and J dropped 0 bases, with 11 bases sitting between them.

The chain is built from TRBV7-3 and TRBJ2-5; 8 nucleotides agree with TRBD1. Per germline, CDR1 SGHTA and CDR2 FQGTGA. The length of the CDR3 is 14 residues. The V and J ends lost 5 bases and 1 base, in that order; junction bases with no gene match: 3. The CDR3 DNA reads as TGTGCCAGCAGCAAAGGGACAGGCCAAGAGACCCAGTACTTC. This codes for CASSKGTGQETQYF.

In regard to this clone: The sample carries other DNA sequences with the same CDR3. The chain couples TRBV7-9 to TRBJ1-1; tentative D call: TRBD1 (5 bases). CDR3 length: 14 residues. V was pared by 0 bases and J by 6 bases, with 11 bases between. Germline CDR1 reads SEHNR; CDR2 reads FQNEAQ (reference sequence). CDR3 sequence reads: CASSLAGTQAEAFF. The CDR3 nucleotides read TGTGCCAGCAGCTTAGCCGGGACCCAAGCTGAAGCTTTCTTT.

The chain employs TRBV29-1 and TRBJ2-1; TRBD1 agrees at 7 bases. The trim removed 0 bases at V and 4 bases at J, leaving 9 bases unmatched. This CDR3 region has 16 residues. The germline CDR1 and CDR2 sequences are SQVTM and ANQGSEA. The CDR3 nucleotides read TGCAGCGTTGAAGATCGGCACAGGGGTGAATACAATGAGCAGTTCTTC. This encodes CSVEDRHRGEYNEQFF.

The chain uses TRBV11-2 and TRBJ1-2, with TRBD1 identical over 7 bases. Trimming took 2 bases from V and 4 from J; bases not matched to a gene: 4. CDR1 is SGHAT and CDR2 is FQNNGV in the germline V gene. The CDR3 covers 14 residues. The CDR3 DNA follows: TGTGCCAGCAGCTTAATTGGACAGGCCTATGGCTACACCTTC. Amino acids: CASSLIGQAYGYTF.

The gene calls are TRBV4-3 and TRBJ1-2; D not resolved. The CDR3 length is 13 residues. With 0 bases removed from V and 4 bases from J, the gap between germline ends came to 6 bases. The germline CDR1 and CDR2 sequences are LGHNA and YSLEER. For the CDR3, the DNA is TGCGCCAGCAGCCAAGATGGATTCTATGGCTACACCTTC. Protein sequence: CASSQDGFYGYTF.

CDR3 region: CASSLEGASYNSPLHF. DNA of the CDR3: TGCGCCAGCAGCTTGGAAGGGGCATCCTATAATTCACCCCTCCACTTT. This rearrangement joins TRBV5-1 to TRBJ1-6; D perhaps matches TRBD1 (5 bases). This CDR3 spans 16 amino acids. The germline V gene has CDR1 SGHRS and CDR2 YFSETQ. V was shortened by 0 bases and J by 1 base, with 8 bases between the two germline ends.

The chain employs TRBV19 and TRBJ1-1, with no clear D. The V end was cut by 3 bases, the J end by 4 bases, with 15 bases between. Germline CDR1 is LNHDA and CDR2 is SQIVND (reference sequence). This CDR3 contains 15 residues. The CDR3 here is CASSISEVMSTEAFF. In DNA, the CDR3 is TGTGCCAGTAGTATTTCGGAGGTAATGAGCACTGAAGCTTTCTTT.

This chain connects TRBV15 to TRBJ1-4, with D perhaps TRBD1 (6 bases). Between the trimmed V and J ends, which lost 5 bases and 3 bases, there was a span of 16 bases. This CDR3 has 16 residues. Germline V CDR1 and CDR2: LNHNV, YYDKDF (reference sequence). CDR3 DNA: TGTGCCACCAGCGGTGAAGGGGGGGCGGCTAATGAAAAACTGTTTTTT. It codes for CATSGEGGAANEKLFF.

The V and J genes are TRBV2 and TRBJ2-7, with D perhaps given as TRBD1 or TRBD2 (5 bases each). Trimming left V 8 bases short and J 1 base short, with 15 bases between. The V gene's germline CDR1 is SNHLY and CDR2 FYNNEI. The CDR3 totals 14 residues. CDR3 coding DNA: TGTGCCAGCGAGGGGAAGGACAATTCCTACGAGCAGTACTTC. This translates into CASEGKDNSYEQYF.

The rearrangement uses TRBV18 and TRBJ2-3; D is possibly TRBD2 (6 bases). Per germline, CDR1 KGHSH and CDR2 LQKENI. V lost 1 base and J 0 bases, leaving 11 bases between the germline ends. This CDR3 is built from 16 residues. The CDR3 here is CASSPQVSGSTDTQYF. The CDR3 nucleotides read TGTGCCAGCTCACCACAGGTTAGCGGTAGCACAGATACGCAGTATTTT.

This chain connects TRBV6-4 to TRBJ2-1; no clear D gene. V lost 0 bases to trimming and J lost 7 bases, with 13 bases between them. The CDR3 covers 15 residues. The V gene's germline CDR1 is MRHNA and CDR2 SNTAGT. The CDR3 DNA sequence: TGTGCCAGCAGTGACTCGACCGGTGCTATGAATGAGCAGTTCTTC. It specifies CASSDSTGAMNEQFF.

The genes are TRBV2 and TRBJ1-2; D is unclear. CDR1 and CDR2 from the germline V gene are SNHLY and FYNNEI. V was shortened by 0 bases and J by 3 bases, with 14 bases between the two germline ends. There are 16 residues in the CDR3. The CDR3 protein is CASSEALPRLDYGYTF. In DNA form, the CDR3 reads TGTGCCAGCAGTGAAGCGCTCCCCCGCCTCGACTATGGCTACACCTTC.

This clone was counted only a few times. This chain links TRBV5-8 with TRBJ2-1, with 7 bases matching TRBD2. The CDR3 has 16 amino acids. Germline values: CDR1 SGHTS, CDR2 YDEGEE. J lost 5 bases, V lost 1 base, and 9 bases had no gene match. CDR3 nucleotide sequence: TGTGCCAGCAGCTTGAGTTGGCGGGAGTGGGACAATGAGCAGTTCTTC. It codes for CASSLSWREWDNEQFF.

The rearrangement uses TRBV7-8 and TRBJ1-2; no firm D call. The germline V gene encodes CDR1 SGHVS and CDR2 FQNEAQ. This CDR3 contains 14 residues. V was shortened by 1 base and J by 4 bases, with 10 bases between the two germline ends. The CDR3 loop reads CASSLDHRTYGYTF. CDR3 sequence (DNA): TGTGCCAGCAGCTTAGATCACAGAACCTATGGCTACACCTTC.

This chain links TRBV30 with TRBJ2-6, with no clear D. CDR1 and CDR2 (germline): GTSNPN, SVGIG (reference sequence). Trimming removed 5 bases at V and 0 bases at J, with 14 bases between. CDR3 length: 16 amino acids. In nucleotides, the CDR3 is TGTGCCTGGGTCGCTTTTCCGCCCTCTGGGGCCAACGTCCTGACTTTC. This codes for CAWVAFPPSGANVLTF. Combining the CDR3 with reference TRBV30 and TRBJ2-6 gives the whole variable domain SQTIHQWPATLVQPVGSPLSLECTVEGTSNPNLYWYRQAAGRGLQLLFYSVGIGQISSEVPQNLSASRPQDRQFILSSKKLLLSDSGFYLCAWVAFPPSGANVLTFGAGSRLTVL.

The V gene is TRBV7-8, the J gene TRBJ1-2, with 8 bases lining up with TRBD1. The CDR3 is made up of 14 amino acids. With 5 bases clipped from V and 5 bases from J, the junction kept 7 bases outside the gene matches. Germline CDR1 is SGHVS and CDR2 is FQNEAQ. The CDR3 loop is CASSPGQGPYGYTF. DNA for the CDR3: TGTGCCAGCAGCCCCGGACAGGGCCCATATGGCTACACCTTC.

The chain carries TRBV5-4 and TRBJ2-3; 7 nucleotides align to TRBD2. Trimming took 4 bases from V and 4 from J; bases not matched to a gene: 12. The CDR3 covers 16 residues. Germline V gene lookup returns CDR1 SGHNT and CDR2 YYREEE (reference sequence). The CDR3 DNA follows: TGTGCCAGCAGCCTACCGACTAGCTTTGTCCCAGATACGCAGTATTTT. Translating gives CASSLPTSFVPDTQYF.

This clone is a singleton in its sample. This chain's CDR3 is CAWSAHSTEAFF. Here the CDR3 DNA reads TGTGCCTGGAGTGCGCATTCCACTGAAGCTTTCTTT. This chain connects TRBV30 to TRBJ1-1; the D is unclear. Between the trimmed V and J ends, which lost 1 base and 4 bases, there was a span of 7 bases. The CDR3 extends over 12 amino acids. Germline V gene data show CDR1 as GTSNPN and CDR2 as SVGIG (reference sequence). The entire variable domain, with the rest obtained from reference TRBV30 and TRBJ1-1, is as follows: SQTIHQWPATLVQPVGSPLSLECTVEGTSNPNLYWYRQAAGRGLQLLFYSVGIGQISSEVPQNLSASRPQDRQFILSSKKLLLSDSGFYLCAWSAHSTEAFFGQGTRLTVV.

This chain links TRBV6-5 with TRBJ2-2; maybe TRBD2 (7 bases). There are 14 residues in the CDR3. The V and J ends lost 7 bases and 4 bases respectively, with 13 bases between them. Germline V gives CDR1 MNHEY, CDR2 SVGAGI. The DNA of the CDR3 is TGTGCCAGCACCAAGGGGGGGGGCACCGGGGAGCTGTTTTTT. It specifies CASTKGGGTGELFF.

CDR3 loop: CASSRSVTTGGRTQPQHF. Here the CDR3 DNA reads TGTGCCAGCAGCCGGTCGGTGACCACAGGGGGCAGGACTCAGCCCCAGCATTTT. This rearrangement joins TRBV4-2 to TRBJ1-5, with 9 bases that match TRBD1. J was trimmed by 6 bases and V by 4 bases; bases with no gene match: 16. In germline, CDR1 is LGHNA, CDR2 YNFKEQ. The CDR3 consists of 18 residues.

CDR3 residues: CSVWGDSRDYEQYF. For the CDR3, the DNA is TGCAGCGTTTGGGGGGACAGCCGAGACTACGAGCAGTACTTC. The chain uses TRBV29-1 and TRBJ2-7; TRBD1 might be the D (7 bases). Germline V gene lookup returns CDR1 SQVTM and CDR2 ANQGSEA. The CDR3 contains 14 residues. Trimming took 5 bases from V and 3 from J, leaving 17 bases between them.

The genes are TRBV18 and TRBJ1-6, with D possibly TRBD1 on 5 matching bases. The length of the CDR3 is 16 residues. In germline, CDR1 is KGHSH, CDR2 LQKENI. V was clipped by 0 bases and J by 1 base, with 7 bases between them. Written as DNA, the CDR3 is TGTGCCAGCTCACCACCGGGGGGGTCCTATAATTCACCCCTCCACTTT. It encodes CASSPPGGSYNSPLHF.

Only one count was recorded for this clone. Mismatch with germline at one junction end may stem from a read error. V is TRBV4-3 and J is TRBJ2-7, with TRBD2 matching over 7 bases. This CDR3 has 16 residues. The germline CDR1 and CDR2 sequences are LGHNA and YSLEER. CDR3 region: CASSQETGRGSYEQCF. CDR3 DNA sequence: TGCGCCAGCAGCCAAGAAACTGGGCGGGGGAGTTACGAGCAGTGCTTC.

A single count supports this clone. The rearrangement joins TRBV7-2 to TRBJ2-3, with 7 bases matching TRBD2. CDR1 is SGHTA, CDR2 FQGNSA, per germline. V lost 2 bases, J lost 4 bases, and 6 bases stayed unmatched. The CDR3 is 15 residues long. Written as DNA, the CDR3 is TGTGCCAGCAGCTTATGGCGGGAGTCCGCAGATACGCAGTATTTT. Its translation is CASSLWRESADTQYF.